These T cell receptor beta chains were read from a single sample in a study of PD-1 blockade in classical Hodgkin lymphoma. Method: immunoSEQ multiplex PCR; TCRdb's copy keeps in-frame clones and lacks some. The sample lists 80,000 to 100,000 clones, roughly 92% occurring once. The sequencing used peripheral blood mononuclear cells (PBMCs), collected at baseline. These receptors all come from a human donor with classical Hodgkin lymphoma. Both conserved end residues are part of each CDR3. Each record gives: D gene, J gene, clone size, V gene, CDR3 DNA, CDR3 protein. The D gene is left open where the match is weak. Not every row has a clone size; where given, it reads once, few, many or a size class.

D gene: .
J gene: TRBJ2-3
clone size: .
V gene: TRBV6-1
CDR3 DNA: TGTGCCAGCAGTGAACGTAGGGGGAATCGAGATACGCAGTATTTT
CDR3 protein: CASSERRGNRDTQYF

D gene: TRBD1
J gene: TRBJ2-1
clone size: .
V gene: TRBV12-5
CDR3 DNA: TGTGCTAGTGGTTTAAGGGACAGGGGTGAGAATGAGCAGTTCTTC
CDR3 protein: CASGLRDRGENEQFF

D gene: .
J gene: TRBJ2-7
clone size: .
V gene: TRBV28
CDR3 DNA: TGTGCCAGCACCCCCTCGCACGGGAGTAGTTACGAGCAGTACTTC
CDR3 protein: CASTPSHGSSYEQYF

D gene: .
J gene: TRBJ1-2
clone size: .
V gene: TRBV25-1
CDR3 DNA: TGTGCCAGCAGTGAATATACCAGGGAAGGCTATGGCTACACCTTC
CDR3 protein: CASSEYTREGYGYTF

D gene: .
J gene: TRBJ2-7
clone size: .
V gene: TRBV5-1
CDR3 DNA: TGCGCCAGCAGCTTGGCTGAAAGCTCCTACGAGCAGTACTTC
CDR3 protein: CASSLAESSYEQYF

D gene: .
J gene: TRBJ1-1
clone size: .
V gene: TRBV30
CDR3 DNA: TGTGCCTGGAGTGTGGGGTCGGTTGAAGCTTTCTTT
CDR3 protein: CAWSVGSVEAFF

D gene: .
J gene: TRBJ2-1
clone size: .
V gene: TRBV7-8
CDR3 DNA: TGTGCCAGCAGCCCATTTGAGGGGCAAGCCTACTCCTACAATGAGCAGTTCTTC
CDR3 protein: CASSPFEGQAYSYNEQFF

D gene: .
J gene: TRBJ1-2
clone size: .
V gene: TRBV4-1
CDR3 DNA: TGCGCCAGCAGCCAAGGCGGACAGTGGAGCTATGGCTACACCTTC
CDR3 protein: CASSQGGQWSYGYTF

D gene: TRBD1
J gene: TRBJ2-3
clone size: .
V gene: TRBV29-1
CDR3 DNA: TGCAGCGTGGGGGACAGGGGCACAGATACGCAGTATTTT
CDR3 protein: CSVGDRGTDTQYF

D gene: TRBD1
J gene: TRBJ2-5
clone size: .
V gene: TRBV6-1
CDR3 DNA: TGTGCCAGCATGGGGACAGGGTTCAGGGAGACCCAGTACTTC
CDR3 protein: CASMGTGFRETQYF

D gene: .
J gene: TRBJ2-1
clone size: .
V gene: TRBV7-5
CDR3 DNA: TGTGTCAATGCCCCAGCGCTTTCCTCCTACAATGAGCAGTTCTTC
CDR3 protein: CVNAPALSSYNEQFF

D gene: .
J gene: TRBJ2-7
clone size: .
V gene: TRBV10-1
CDR3 DNA: TGCGCCAGCAGTGAGGGGACAACCTACGAGCAGTACTTC
CDR3 protein: CASSEGTTYEQYF

D gene: .
J gene: TRBJ2-2
clone size: .
V gene: TRBV30
CDR3 DNA: TGTGCCTGGAGGCCCAGGTCCACCGGGGAGCTGTTTTTT
CDR3 protein: CAWRPRSTGELFF

D gene: .
J gene: TRBJ1-2
clone size: .
V gene: TRBV4-1
CDR3 DNA: TGCGCCAGCAGCCACCATGGGTCGGATTATGGCTACACCTTC
CDR3 protein: CASSHHGSDYGYTF

D gene: TRBD1
J gene: TRBJ1-2
clone size: .
V gene: TRBV6-6
CDR3 DNA: TGTGCCAGCAGGGGGACAGGCCTAAACTATGGCTACACCTTC
CDR3 protein: CASRGTGLNYGYTF

D gene: .
J gene: TRBJ1-5
clone size: .
V gene: TRBV18
CDR3 DNA: TGTGCCAGCTCACCCCCCTTGGTGAATCAGCCCCAGCATTTT
CDR3 protein: CASSPPLVNQPQHF

D gene: .
J gene: TRBJ2-2
clone size: .
V gene: TRBV10-3
CDR3 DNA: TGTGCCCCTCCTAGCGACGGGGAGCTGTTTTTT
CDR3 protein: CAPPSDGELFF

D gene: .
J gene: TRBJ2-7
clone size: .
V gene: TRBV11-2
CDR3 DNA: TGTGCCAGCAGCCCCGGAGCCTACGAGCAGTACTTC
CDR3 protein: CASSPGAYEQYF

D gene: .
J gene: TRBJ1-2
clone size: .
V gene: TRBV29-1
CDR3 DNA: TGCAGCGTTGAGTCTGGGACGGAATATGGCTACACCTTC
CDR3 protein: CSVESGTEYGYTF

D gene: .
J gene: TRBJ2-7
clone size: .
V gene: TRBV18
CDR3 DNA: TGTGCCAGCTCACCCGGAAGCCTGGGGATCACATTCTACGAGCAGTACTTC
CDR3 protein: CASSPGSLGITFYEQYF

D gene: TRBD1
J gene: TRBJ2-1
clone size: .
V gene: TRBV28
CDR3 DNA: TGTGCCAGCAGGGGACAGGGGGCTAACAATGAGCAGTTCTTC
CDR3 protein: CASRGQGANNEQFF

D gene: .
J gene: TRBJ1-1
clone size: .
V gene: TRBV27
CDR3 DNA: TGTGCCAGCTTGGGGGGACGCACTGAAGCTTTCTTT
CDR3 protein: CASLGGRTEAFF

D gene: .
J gene: TRBJ1-2
clone size: few
V gene: TRBV30
CDR3 DNA: TGTGCCTGGAGTACGGGGGCTCGTGGCTACACCTTC
CDR3 protein: CAWSTGARGYTF